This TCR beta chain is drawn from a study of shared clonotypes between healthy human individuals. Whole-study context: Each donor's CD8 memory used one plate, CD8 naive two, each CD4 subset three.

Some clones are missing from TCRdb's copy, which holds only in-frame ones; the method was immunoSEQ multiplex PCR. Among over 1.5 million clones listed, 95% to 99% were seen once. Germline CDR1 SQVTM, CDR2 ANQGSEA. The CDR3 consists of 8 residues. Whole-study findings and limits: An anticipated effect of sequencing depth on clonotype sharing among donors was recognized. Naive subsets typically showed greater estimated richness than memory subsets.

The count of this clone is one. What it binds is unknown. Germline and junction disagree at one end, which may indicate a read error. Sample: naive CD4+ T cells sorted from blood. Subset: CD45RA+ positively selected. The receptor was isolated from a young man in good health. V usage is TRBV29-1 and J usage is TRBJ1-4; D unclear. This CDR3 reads CSVEDGTF. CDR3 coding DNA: TGCAGCGTTGAAGACGGAACCTTT.